One and the same sample provided the 21 T cell receptor beta chains below, sequenced in a study of human T cells and chemical hapten exposure. Time point specified: patch test 1, 2 weeks after DPC sensitization. The sample's treatment: therapeutic diphenylcyclopropenone sensitization with weekly scalp DPC. TCRdb called the RACE reads again in MiXCR, with one record for every CDR3 protein. This table holds some 400,000 distinct CDR3 sequences, around 4.8% found once. Sequenced here: whole blood, sampled in connection with sensitization to the hapten diphenylcyclopropenone (DPC). The receptor set was obtained from a woman aged 45-65 years with alopecia areata. Some clones in this sample may be carry-over from other donors' samples.

This clonotype was seen more than once but under ten times. This sequence joins TRBV20-1 and TRBJ2-3, with D possibly matching TRBD2 (6 bases). V lost 0 bases, J lost 4 bases, and 8 bases lay in between. CDR1 and CDR2 from the germline V gene are DFQATT and SNEGSKA (reference sequence). The CDR3 is 13 residues long. The CDR3 loop reads CSARDERADTQYF. The CDR3 region has the DNA TGCAGTGCTAGAGATGAGCGGGCAGATACGCAGTATTTT.

This clonotype has ten or more counts. V is TRBV20-1 and J is TRBJ1-2, with D possibly TRBD1 on 5 matching bases. CDR3 length: 13 amino acids. Germline V CDR1 and CDR2: DFQATT, SNEGSKA (reference sequence). Deletions cut 4 bases from V and 2 bases from J, with 11 bases between. CDR3 amino acids: CSANGGFNYGYTF. In DNA form, the CDR3 reads TGCAGTGCTAATGGGGGATTCAACTATGGCTACACCTTC.

This chain joins TRBV20-1 and TRBJ2-6; 8 bases are shared with TRBD1. CDR1 is DFQATT, CDR2 SNEGSKA, per germline (reference sequence). The CDR3 loop spans 18 amino acids. The ends lost 0 bases at V and 3 bases at J; junction bases unmatched: 10. CDR3: CSARDGRRGHRGANVLTF. CDR3 coding DNA: TGCAGTGCTAGAGATGGGCGCAGGGGGCATCGTGGGGCCAACGTCCTGACTTTC.

This clonotype came up many times. The chain carries TRBV7-9 and TRBJ2-6; D is perhaps TRBD2 (6 bases). Trimming took 5 bases from V and 2 from J, leaving 13 bases between them. Germline CDR1 reads SEHNR; CDR2 reads FQNEAQ (reference sequence). The CDR3 runs to 16 residues. CDR3: CASSIGTGAGANVLTF. The CDR3 DNA reads TGTGCCAGCAGCATAGGCACGGGGGCTGGGGCCAACGTCCTGACTTTC.

This clonotype was seen repeatedly, ten times or more. The J gene is TRBJ2-2, the V gene TRBV7-8; no reliable D call. The CDR3 extends over 12 amino acids. V shed 1 base and J shed 7 bases, with 4 bases lying between them. CDR1 is SGHVS and CDR2 is FQNEAQ in the germline V gene. The CDR3 reads CASSLEGGELFF. In DNA, the CDR3 is TGTGCCAGCAGCTTAGAAGGCGGGGAGCTGTTTTTT.

The rearrangement joins TRBV5-1 to TRBJ2-1; D possibly matches TRBD1 or TRBD2 (5 bases each). V lost 4 bases, J lost 4 bases, and 12 bases lay in between. This CDR3 has 14 amino acids. CDR1 SGHRS and CDR2 YFSETQ come from the germline V gene. DNA for the CDR3: TGCGCCAGCAGCCCCCGGGACGGGTACAATGAGCAGTTCTTC. Its protein is CASSPRDGYNEQFF.

This clonotype was seen at least ten times. The V call is TRBV19, the J call TRBJ2-1, with no clear D. This CDR3 region has 12 residues. V shed 3 bases and J shed 7 bases, with 7 bases lying between them. Germline V gives CDR1 LNHDA, CDR2 SQIVND (reference sequence). The CDR3 bases are TGTGCCAGTAGTATTCCGCCAAATGAGCAGTTCTTC. Amino acids: CASSIPPNEQFF.

This clonotype appeared many times. This chain uses TRBV5-6 with TRBJ2-7, with 9 nucleotides matching TRBD1. Per germline, CDR1 SGHDT and CDR2 YYEEEE. The CDR3 loop spans 14 amino acids. The junction had 3 bases not matched to a gene; V was cut back by 2 bases and J by 3 bases. CDR3 residues: CASSLPGQGYEQYF. As DNA, the CDR3 is TGTGCCAGCAGCTTACCGGGACAGGGCTACGAGCAGTACTTC.

This clonotype was seen ten or more times. The chain couples TRBV12-3 or TRBV12-4 to TRBJ1-1; 7 bases line up with TRBD1. V was clipped by 6 bases and J by 4 bases; unmatched bases: 8. This CDR3 is 14 amino acids long. This chain's CDR3 is CASRLTGRATEAFF. The CDR3 region has the DNA TGTGCCAGCAGATTGACAGGGCGGGCCACTGAAGCTTTCTTT.

This clonotype was counted between two and nine times. This sequence joins TRBV3-1 and TRBJ2-5; a weak D match, TRBD1 (5 bases). The length of the CDR3 is 17 residues. V was clipped by 0 bases and J by 1 base, with 15 bases between them. The germline V gene has CDR1 LGHDT and CDR2 YNNKEL (reference sequence). CDR3 coding DNA: TGTGCCAGCAGCCAAGAAAATCATCAGGGCTCCCAAGAGACCCAGTACTTC. This gives the protein CASSQENHQGSQETQYF.

V and J are TRBV28 and TRBJ2-7, with D perhaps TRBD2 (5 bases). CDR1 and CDR2 from the germline V gene are MDHEN and SYDVKM. The CDR3 spans 11 residues. V lost 3 bases to trimming and J lost 6 bases, with 6 bases between them. CDR3 amino acids: CASSFEGEQYF. For the CDR3, the DNA is TGTGCCAGCAGTTTCGAGGGCGAGCAGTACTTC.

This clonotype showed up just a few times. V is TRBV27 and J is TRBJ1-4; TRBD1 is a possible D gene (5 bases). Germline lookup yields CDR1 MNHEY and CDR2 SMNVEV (reference sequence). Trimming cost V 7 bases and J 5 bases, with 11 bases left between them. The CDR3 covers 13 residues. The DNA of the CDR3 is TGTGCCAGCACGGACACATCGAATGAAAAACTGTTTTTT. Its translation is CASTDTSNEKLFF.

This clonotype was seen many times. V gene TRBV2 combines with J gene TRBJ1-1; D uncertain. CDR3 length: 15 residues. Germline V CDR1 and CDR2: SNHLY, FYNNEI. Trimming shortened V by 0 bases and J by 0 bases, and 8 bases separated the two germline ends. CDR3 in DNA: TGTGCCAGCAGTGAAGCGCTTGGGGTGAACACTGAAGCTTTCTTT. It translates to CASSEALGVNTEAFF.

Many counts were recorded for this clonotype. V and J are TRBV28 and TRBJ2-3; 10 bases line up with TRBD2. After removal of 11 bases from V and 0 bases from J, the junction contained 5 bases not matched to a gene. This CDR3 spans 14 amino acids. The V gene's germline CDR1 is MDHEN and CDR2 SYDVKM. The CDR3 nucleotides read TGTGCCGGATCTAGCGGGGGAAGCACAGATACGCAGTATTTT. This codes for CAGSSGGSTDTQYF.

This clonotype has at least ten counts. The CDR3: CASSLPGGSNTEAFF. The CDR3 coding sequence is TGTGCCAGCAGTTTACCAGGGGGTTCGAACACTGAAGCTTTCTTT. This chain uses TRBV12-3 or TRBV12-4 with TRBJ1-1; TRBD1 aligns across 7 bases. This CDR3 has 15 residues. The V and J ends lost 2 bases and 1 base, in that order; junction bases with no gene match: 4.

In this sample, this clonotype turned up many times. V and J are TRBV6-2 or TRBV6-3 and TRBJ2-3; D unclear. Trimming pared 0 bases from V and 6 bases from J, leaving 7 bases between. The germline V gene encodes CDR1 MNHEY and CDR2 SVGEGT. CDR3 length: 13 amino acids. CDR3 region: CASSYSSQDTQYF. Written as DNA, the CDR3 is TGTGCCAGCAGTTACTCGAGCCAGGATACGCAGTATTTT.

V gene TRBV5-1 combines with J gene TRBJ2-5; a possible D gene is TRBD1 (5 bases). Trimming removed 0 bases from V and 1 base from J, with 7 bases in between. Germline values: CDR1 SGHRS, CDR2 YFSETQ. This CDR3 spans 14 amino acids. This CDR3 is CASSLGQFQETQYF. As DNA, the CDR3 is TGCGCCAGCAGCTTGGGACAGTTCCAAGAGACCCAGTACTTC.

The table lists this clonotype with a few counts. V gene TRBV5-1 combines with J gene TRBJ1-2, with TRBD1 matching 7 bases. The CDR3 is 17 residues long. After removal of 4 bases from V and 3 bases from J, the junction contained 15 bases not matched to a gene. Germline V gene data show CDR1 as SGHRS and CDR2 as YFSETQ. The CDR3 coding sequence is TGCGCCAGCAGCCCTCGGACAGGCCCCCCTTCCGACTATGGCTACACCTTC. As protein: CASSPRTGPPSDYGYTF. Variable domain in full (rest from reference TRBV5-1 and TRBJ1-2): KAGVTQTPRYLIKTRGQQVTLSCSPISGHRSVSWYQQTPGQGLQFLFEYFSETQRNKGNFPGRFSGRQFSNSRSEMNVSTLELGDSALYLCASSPRTGPPSDYGYTFGSGTRLTVV.

The rearrangement links TRBV6-2 or TRBV6-3 to TRBJ1-1; D is perhaps TRBD1 (6 bases). The CDR3 contains 14 residues. The germline V and J ends were trimmed by 7 bases and 1 base, with 13 bases remaining between them. Germline CDR1 reads MNHEY; CDR2 reads SVGEGT. The CDR3, as DNA: TGTGCCAGCAAAAGGGGGTCGGGGAACACTGAAGCTTTCTTT. Its protein product is CASKRGSGNTEAFF.

This clonotype occurred many times. The chain links TRBV20-1 to TRBJ2-3, with 8 bases lining up with TRBD2. V gave up 6 bases and J gave up 1 base; unmatched junction bases: 3. The germline V gene encodes CDR1 DFQATT and CDR2 SNEGSKA (reference sequence). The CDR3 runs 13 residues. CDR3 bases: TGCAGTGCCCTTAGCGGGGGCACAGATACGCAGTATTTT. Amino acid sequence: CSALSGGTDTQYF.

This clonotype was observed at least ten times. V usage is TRBV28 and J usage is TRBJ1-5, with no clear D. The V end lost 6 bases, the J end lost 8 bases, and 14 bases lay between the germline ends. Per germline, CDR1 MDHEN and CDR2 SYDVKM. The CDR3 length is 13 residues. CDR3 DNA: TGTGCCAGCAGGTCAAGTTCATGGGAGCCCCAGCATTTT. Translation gives CASRSSSWEPQHF.